The 5 T cell receptor beta chains reported below all come from one sample, sequenced in a study of blood T cell repertoires in COVID-19. Some clones are missing from TCRdb's copy, which holds only in-frame ones; the method was immunoSEQ multiplex PCR. The sample comprises fewer than 150,000 clones, roughly 84% of which are singletons, and 3.4% rests with the top ten. The sequenced sample was peripheral blood. These receptors all come from a middle-aged man with acute or convalescent COVID-19.

The rearrangement joins TRBV13 to TRBJ2-7, with 9 bases lining up with TRBD1. Trimming at V came to 5 bases and at J to 5 bases, leaving 10 bases not matched to a gene. Per the germline V gene, CDR1 is PRHDT and CDR2 is FYEKMQ (reference sequence). The CDR3 is made up of 15 amino acids. The CDR3 here is CASSPSGQGVNEQYF. In DNA, the CDR3 is TGTGCCAGCAGCCCCTCGGGACAGGGTGTTAACGAGCAGTACTTC.

This clone appeared once. CDR3 sequence: CASSPRDRDSYNEQFF. In DNA form, the CDR3 reads TGTGCCAGCAGCCCCCGGGACAGGGACTCCTACAATGAGCAGTTCTTC. The V gene is TRBV11-1, the J gene TRBJ2-1; TRBD1 aligns across 9 bases. Trimming took 5 bases from V and 0 from J; bases not matched to a gene: 5. Germline V gene data show CDR1 as SGHAT and CDR2 as FQDESV (reference sequence). This CDR3 spans 16 amino acids.

The chain couples TRBV6-5 to TRBJ2-2, with D possibly matching TRBD1 (6 bases). The CDR3 consists of 15 residues. Trimming shortened V by 0 bases and J by 6 bases, and 11 bases separated the two germline ends. Per the germline V gene, CDR1 is MNHEY and CDR2 is SVGAGI. For the CDR3, the DNA is TGTGCCAGCAGTTACTCCCATCCAGGGGCCGGGGAGCTGTTTTTT. Residues: CASSYSHPGAGELFF.

The chain has TRBV4-3 and TRBJ2-1, with TRBD2 matching over 10 bases. Germline values: CDR1 LGHNA, CDR2 YSLEER. The CDR3 runs 15 residues. V lost 1 base to trimming and J lost 7 bases; unmatched junction nucleotides: 4. The CDR3 bases are TGCGCCAGCAGCCAAGCAGCGGGGGGGCGGAATGAGCAGTTCTTC. Protein product: CASSQAAGGRNEQFF.

The chain combines TRBV5-6 with TRBJ2-7, with 11 bases aligning to TRBD2. This CDR3 region has 14 residues. Germline V CDR1 and CDR2: SGHDT, YYEEEE. V trimming: 4 bases; J trimming: 3 bases; junction bases outside the gene matches: 3. CDR3: CASSPGLAVYEQYF. The CDR3 DNA sequence: TGTGCCAGCAGCCCGGGACTAGCGGTCTACGAGCAGTACTTC.